These 5 T cell receptor beta chains were all obtained from the same sample, sequenced in a study of CD8+CD57+ T cells in acquired aplastic anemia. Template material for TCR beta VDJ and CDR3 profiling consisted of genomic DNA. One entry per CDR3 protein, called by TCRdb with MiXCR from the reads. This table has about 40,000 distinct CDR3 sequences, roughly 63% appearing once. The sequenced patients had an expansion of CD8+CD57+ cells seen by flow cytometry. The specimen was sorted CD4+, CD8+, or CD8+CD57+ T cells (not recorded which) from PBMCs. Receptor source: a human donor with aplastic anemia.

V is TRBV7-6 and J is TRBJ1-1; weak D call: TRBD1 (5 bases). V dropped 3 bases and J dropped 3 bases, with 8 bases sitting between them. The CDR3 runs 13 residues. CDR1 and CDR2 from the germline V gene are SGHVS and FNYEAQ. CDR3 sequence (DNA): TGTGCCAGCAGCTTCCAGGGAGACACTGAAGCTTTCTTT. Its protein product is CASSFQGDTEAFF.

In this sample, this clonotype turned up once. This chain links TRBV4-1 with TRBJ2-7; TRBD2 matches at 9 bases. CDR1 and CDR2 (germline): MGHRA, YSYEKL. CDR3 length equals 16 residues. V was pared by 0 bases and J by 4 bases, with 7 bases of the junction left unmatched. The CDR3 nucleotides read TGCGCCAGCAGCCAAGAGCGGGGGGGAGTCAGTTACGAGCAGTACTTC. It codes for CASSQERGGVSYEQYF.

This clonotype was found a few times. The J gene is TRBJ2-5, the V gene TRBV5-1, with D hard to call. The CDR3 sequence is 14 residues long. The germline V gene has CDR1 SGHRS and CDR2 YFSETQ. V was cut by 3 bases and J by 5 bases, with 14 bases left in between. The CDR3 loop is CASSSKNSYETQYF. The CDR3, as DNA: TGCGCCAGCAGCTCTAAGAACAGTTATGAGACCCAGTACTTC. Based on the CDR3 plus reference TRBV5-1 and TRBJ2-5, the full variable domain is KAGVTQTPRYLIKTRGQQVTLSCSPISGHRSVSWYQQTPGQGLQFLFEYFSETQRNKGNFPGRFSGRQFSNSRSEMNVSTLELGDSALYLCASSSKNSYETQYFGPGTRLLVL.

The chain links TRBV6-1 to TRBJ2-2; 7 nucleotides align to TRBD1. Germline values: CDR1 MNHNS, CDR2 SASEGT. The CDR3 is 12 amino acids. The V segment lost 8 bases and the J segment 6 bases; nucleotides outside the gene matches: 3. The DNA of the CDR3 is TGTGCCAGCCTACAGGGGCCCGGGGAGCTGTTTTTT. Amino acids: CASLQGPGELFF.

In this sample, this clonotype turned up a few times. V gene TRBV2 combines with J gene TRBJ2-7, with D tentatively TRBD1 (5 bases). Trimming took 3 bases from V and 5 from J, leaving 17 bases between them. The CDR3 is 15 amino acids. Germline CDR1 SNHLY, CDR2 FYNNEI. CDR3 region: CASSDGGRVIDEQYF. CDR3 DNA sequence: TGTGCCAGCAGTGACGGTGGCAGGGTCATAGACGAGCAGTACTTC.